A selection of T cell receptor beta chains follows, all from one sample in a study of blood T cell repertoires in COVID-19. The data were produced by immunoSEQ multiplex PCR, yet TCRdb's version contains in-frame clones alone and is incomplete. The table has 300,000 to 400,000 clones, around 90% seen once. Sample: peripheral blood. The source of these receptors is a woman under 30 who had recovered from COVID-19. Both conserved end residues are part of each CDR3. A D gene is named only where the DNA matches it firmly. Clone size is not always given. Where it is, it says once, few, many or a class for expanded clones.

NA	TRBJ1-1	TRBV5-1	NA	CASSLVREGTEAFF	TGCGCCAGCAGCTTGGTCCGGGAAGGCACTGAAGCTTTCTTT
NA	TRBJ2-3	TRBV29-1	NA	CSVLENTQYF	TGCAGCGTTCTTGAGAATACGCAGTATTTT
NA	TRBJ1-2	TRBV14	once	CASSQVVGEAAYGYTF	TGTGCCAGCAGCCAAGTGGTCGGGGAGGCCGCCTATGGCTACACCTTC
TRBD2	TRBJ2-2	TRBV6-2/TRBV6-3	NA	CASSDGTSGRAGTGELFF	TGTGCCAGCAGCGACGGAACTAGCGGGAGGGCCGGGACCGGGGAGCTGTTTTTT
NA	TRBJ2-5	TRBV19	NA	CASSTAISGGETQYF	TGTGCCAGTAGTACGGCGATCTCGGGTGGTGAGACCCAGTACTTC
TRBD2	TRBJ2-1	TRBV5-8	NA	CASSLAISLAGETEQFF	TGTGCCAGCAGCTTGGCGATTTCCCTAGCGGGAGAGACTGAGCAGTTCTTC
TRBD1	TRBJ2-5	TRBV19	once	CASSFLPGQPRETQYF	TGTGCCAGTAGTTTCCTACCGGGACAGCCTCGGGAGACCCAGTACTTC
TRBD1	TRBJ1-2	TRBV28	once	CASSTGTGGPYGYTF	TGTGCCAGCAGTACCGGGACAGGGGGACCCTATGGCTACACCTTC
NA	TRBJ2-3	TRBV30	NA	CAWSFRDTQYF	TGTGCCTGGAGTTTCCGGGATACGCAGTATTTT
TRBD2	TRBJ2-1	TRBV7-8	NA	CASSSPGLYPSDEQFF	TGTGCCAGCAGCTCACCGGGACTATACCCGTCCGATGAGCAGTTCTTC
TRBD2	TRBJ2-3	TRBV4-1	NA	CASSQGRLGLAGANTQYF	TGCGCCAGCAGCCAAGGTCGTCTCGGGCTAGCGGGAGCGAATACGCAGTATTTT
NA	TRBJ2-1	TRBV9	NA	CASKRASAGGNNEQFF	TGTGCCAGCAAGCGGGCTAGCGCCGGTGGAAACAATGAGCAGTTCTTC
NA	TRBJ1-5	TRBV6-5	once	CASSYSDRPNQPQHF	TGTGCCAGCAGTTACTCGGACAGACCGAATCAGCCCCAGCATTTT
TRBD2	TRBJ2-1	TRBV5-1	NA	CASSLASGLAAPYNEQFF	TGCGCCAGCAGCTTGGCATCCGGACTAGCGGCACCCTACAATGAGCAGTTCTTC
NA	TRBJ1-5	TRBV7-2	once	CASSSRAGDTQPQHF	TGTGCCAGCAGCTCTCGGGCAGGGGACACTCAGCCCCAGCATTTT
NA	TRBJ2-1	TRBV19	once	CASSLTSDNEQFF	TGTGCCAGTAGCCTGACTAGTGACAATGAGCAGTTCTTC
TRBD1	TRBJ2-1	TRBV7-2	NA	CASSVHGQGGRVRDEQFF	TGTGCCAGCAGCGTACACGGACAGGGTGGAAGGGTTAGGGATGAGCAGTTCTTC
NA	TRBJ2-1	TRBV12-3/TRBV12-4	NA	CASRGSGAYEQFF	TGTGCCAGCAGGGGGTCGGGAGCCTATGAGCAGTTCTTC
NA	TRBJ2-1	TRBV12-3/TRBV12-4	many	CASSLRPNEQFF	TGTGCCAGCAGTTTGCGCCCCAATGAGCAGTTCTTC
NA	TRBJ1-2	TRBV7-9	NA	CASSDTSEGRSNGYTF	TGTGCCAGCAGCGACACCTCCGAGGGCAGGTCTAATGGCTACACCTTC
TRBD2	TRBJ2-3	TRBV10-3	once	CAISETTSGRAASDTQYF	TGTGCCATCAGTGAGACCACTAGCGGGAGGGCCGCGTCAGATACGCAGTATTTT
TRBD2	TRBJ2-1	TRBV4-2	few	CASSQVGLAGGPSSYNEQFF	TGTGCCAGCAGCCAAGTGGGACTAGCGGGAGGGCCAAGCTCCTACAATGAGCAGTTCTTC
NA	TRBJ1-1	TRBV11-3	once	CASSLDVGSGAEAFF	TGTGCCAGCAGCTTAGATGTTGGGTCAGGGGCTGAAGCTTTCTTT
NA	TRBJ2-5	TRBV5-4	NA	CASSLGAVQETQYF	TGTGCCAGCAGCTTGGGGGCAGTCCAAGAGACCCAGTACTTC
NA	TRBJ1-5	TRBV4-3	NA	CASSPQQGSNQPQHF	TGCGCCAGCAGCCCACAACAGGGCAGTAATCAGCCCCAGCATTTT
NA	TRBJ1-2	TRBV5-4	NA	CASSDAGYFDRYTF	TGTGCCAGCAGCGATGCAGGGTACTTTGATCGCTACACCTTC
NA	TRBJ2-3	TRBV20-1	NA	CSASRVAGRGDTQYF	TGCAGTGCTAGTAGGGTGGCAGGGCGGGGAGATACGCAGTATTTT
NA	TRBJ2-2	TRBV7-2	NA	CASSLDTGARTGELFF	TGTGCCAGCAGCTTAGATACGGGAGCGAGGACCGGGGAGCTGTTTTTT
NA	TRBJ1-1	TRBV15	NA	CATSRGTAPEAFF	TGTGCCACCAGCAGAGGCACAGCCCCTGAAGCTTTCTTT
NA	TRBJ1-1	TRBV10-2	NA	CASSEAGREAFF	TGCGCCAGCAGTGAGGCAGGTCGCGAAGCTTTCTTT
NA	TRBJ1-2	TRBV7-9	NA	CASSFRGANYGYTF	TGTGCCAGCAGCTTCCGGGGAGCTAACTATGGCTACACCTTC
TRBD1	TRBJ2-1	TRBV9	NA	CASSVAMDRGSNEQFF	TGTGCCAGCAGCGTAGCCATGGACAGGGGTTCCAATGAGCAGTTCTTC
TRBD1	TRBJ1-2	TRBV5-1	NA	CASSLAGQADYGYTF	TGCGCCAGCAGCTTGGCTGGACAGGCCGACTATGGCTACACCTTC
NA	TRBJ1-2	TRBV6-5	NA	CATVGASYGYTF	TGTGCCACCGTGGGGGCATCCTATGGCTACACCTTC
NA	TRBJ1-1	TRBV6-5	NA	CASRRGKDTEAFF	TGTGCCAGCAGGAGAGGAAAGGACACTGAAGCTTTCTTT
TRBD1	TRBJ1-5	TRBV10-3	NA	CAISDGTGFQPQHF	TGTGCCATCAGTGATGGGACAGGGTTTCAGCCCCAGCATTTT
TRBD1	TRBJ2-3	TRBV19	NA	CASSAWDRAGDTQYF	TGTGCCAGTAGTGCCTGGGACAGGGCAGGAGATACGCAGTATTTT
TRBD1	TRBJ2-3	TRBV18	NA	CASSGQWGTDTQYF	TGTGCCAGCTCGGGACAGTGGGGCACAGATACGCAGTATTTT
NA	TRBJ1-2	TRBV9	NA	CASTGQFSYGYTF	TGTGCCAGCACCGGACAGTTCAGCTATGGCTACACCTTC
NA	TRBJ2-3	TRBV28	NA	CASVGGGDTQYF	TGTGCCAGCGTGGGGGGTGGTGATACGCAGTATTTT
NA	TRBJ2-4	TRBV4-1	once	CASSQEARGGIAKNIQYF	TGCGCCAGCAGCCAAGAGGCCAGGGGTGGAATAGCCAAAAACATTCAGTACTTC
NA	TRBJ1-2	TRBV13	NA	CASSFGNSFYGYTF	TGTGCCAGCAGCTTCGGAAACAGCTTCTATGGCTACACCTTC
TRBD2	TRBJ2-5	TRBV18	NA	CASSPLPGTSGGQETQYF	TGTGCCAGCTCACCCCTCCCCGGGACTAGCGGGGGGCAAGAGACCCAGTACTTC
NA	TRBJ2-5	TRBV7-2	NA	CASSNGLAETQYF	TGTGCCAGCAGCAACGGGTTGGCGGAGACCCAGTACTTC
TRBD1	TRBJ2-1	TRBV5-1	NA	CASSLQGDTYNEQFF	TGCGCCAGCAGCTTGCAGGGGGACACCTACAATGAGCAGTTCTTC
TRBD1	TRBJ1-1	TRBV6-5	NA	CASTPAGTGGLGAFF	TGTGCCAGCACCCCAGCGGGGACAGGGGGCTTGGGAGCTTTCTTT
TRBD2	TRBJ2-1	TRBV19	few	CASSIEGLAGDNEQFF	TGTGCCAGTAGTATAGAGGGACTAGCGGGAGACAATGAGCAGTTCTTC
TRBD1	TRBJ1-6	TRBV6-6	NA	CASSYTPGQDNSPLHF	TGTGCCAGCAGTTACACCCCAGGACAGGATAATTCACCCCTCCACTTT